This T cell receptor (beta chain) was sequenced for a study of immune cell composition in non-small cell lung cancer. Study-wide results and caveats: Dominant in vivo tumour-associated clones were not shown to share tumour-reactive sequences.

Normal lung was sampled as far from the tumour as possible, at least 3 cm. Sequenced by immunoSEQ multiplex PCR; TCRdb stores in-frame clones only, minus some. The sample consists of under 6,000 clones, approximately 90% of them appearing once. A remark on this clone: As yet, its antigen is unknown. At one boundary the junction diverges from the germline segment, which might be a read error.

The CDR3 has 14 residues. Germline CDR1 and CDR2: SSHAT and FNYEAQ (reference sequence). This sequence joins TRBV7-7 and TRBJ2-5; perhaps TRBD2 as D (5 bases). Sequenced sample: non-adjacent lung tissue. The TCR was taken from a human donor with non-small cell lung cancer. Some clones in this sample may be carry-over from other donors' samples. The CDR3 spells CASSHAGGQETQYF. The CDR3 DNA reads TGTGCTAGCAGCCACGCGGGTGGGCAGGAGACCCAGTACTTC.